This T cell receptor (beta chain) was sequenced for a study of response to subunit inactivated influenza vaccine. The CDR3 spans 14 residues. Germline values: CDR1 SGHRS, CDR2 YFSETQ. V dropped 3 bases and J dropped 1; count of bases not matched to a gene: 2. Via MiXCR, TCRdb re-called the RT-PCR reads, giving one row per CDR3 protein. The sample includes roughly 500,000 distinct CDR3 sequences, 25% of them seen just once. The chain couples TRBV5-1 to TRBJ1-1; TRBD1 agrees at 8 bases. This material consisted of CD4+ T cells sorted from PBMCs, taken less than 6 days after vaccination. This clonotype was obtained from a man aged 45-65 years who received an inactivated influenza vaccine. CDR3 coding DNA: TGCGCCAGCAGCTGGGGACAGGCGAACACTGAAGCTTTCTTT. This gives the protein CASSWGQANTEAFF.